This entry concerns a single T cell receptor (beta chain). The clone's antigen remains unknown. No quality values exist for individual bases; no much larger clone is one base distant. CDR1 and CDR2, per the germline V gene (reference sequence), are LNHDA and SQIVND. Taken from cysteine to phenylalanine, the CDR3 has 17 residues. Of all the DNA, just the CDR3 is kept, 51 bases in frame from base 1. Clipping removes 6 bases from V and 4 bases from J, with 15 as the unmatched junction base count. This entry comes from a study of blood T cell repertoires in COVID-19 (dated by TCRdb to between 2020 and 2021). Regarding the study in general: Samples covering the acute and convalescent phases of COVID-19 were provided by collaborators in the United States, Italy and Spain. The prospective study material was composed of cDNA or gDNA derived from T cells, B-cell-depleted T cells, or PBMCs. Deeply sampled blood TCRbeta repertoires from subjects exposed to, actively infected with, or recovered from COVID-19 were included in the dataset. The repertoires were released in a freely available public database intended as a resource for research on the immune response to SARS-CoV-2. Samples were obtained from the ongoing ImmuneRACE study (first 160 participants) and from some 1,300 subjects provided by 6 global collaborators. A de-identified subject ID, COVID-19 status, age in years and sex were almost always included in the sample metadata. Where available, HLA class I and class II types were obtained from metadata supplied by the sample provider rather than from assay-based typing. The paper's findings and limits, for the study overall: The quantity of clinical and demographic metadata differed by source and by participant and was supplied without curation.

The collaborating institutions used their own protocols to collect whole blood in K2EDTA tubes. Collaborator samples were shipped for TCRbeta analysis as frozen whole blood, isolated PBMCs, or DNA extracted from either sample type. The immunoSEQ Assay, a bias-controlled multiplex PCR, was used to amplify TCRbeta CDR3 regions from genomic DNA. Per the authors' processing: Nucleated cell counts per sample were estimated from amplification of reference gene primers within the assay. To quantify the absolute abundance of each unique TCRbeta CDR3 rearrangement, sequence reads were collapsed and filtered. For each sample, productive Simpson clonality was calculated as the square root of Simpson's diversity index across productive rearrangements. This is the immuneACCESS table as TCRdb keeps it, with only in-frame sequences that have V and J called. A part of the clones is gone; compared with another copy, unresolved V genes explain less than half, and the rest is unexplained. V, J and clone size reflect that table, while D and trimming were determined from the DNA. The sample table holds fewer than 250,000 clones, of which 80% were seen once. Of the sample, around 6.9% is held by the ten largest clones.

The V gene is TRBV19 and the J gene is TRBJ1-5; 7 bases in between match TRBD1. This clonotype originated in a man between 60 and 75 years old with acute or convalescent COVID-19. The sequencing sample was made of peripheral blood. This receptor carries the CDR3 CASRRGRADRANQPQHF. The sequence in DNA is TGTGCCAGTAGACGAGGGCGGGCTGACAGGGCGAATCAGCCCCAGCATTTT.